The clone carrying this TCR beta chain was recorded many times. The germline V gene has CDR1 SGHAT and CDR2 FQNNGV. The CDR3 length is 13 residues. V shed 5 bases, J shed 3 bases, and the junction held 3 bases outside the gene matches. The data were obtained in a study of T cells in Graves' hyperthyroidism and ophthalmopathy. Authors of the study amplified TCR beta CDR3 regions from RNA transcripts. During a first-round RT-PCR of the TCR CDR3, the HTBI primer set was used. TCRdb itself ran the multiplex PCR reads through MiXCR, one entry per CDR3 protein. The table includes about 360,000 distinct CDR3 sequences, approximately 13% detected once.

This receptor was obtained from a man aged 25-45 years with Graves' hyperthyroidism that later progressed to Graves' ophthalmopathy. Sequenced input: blood. V usage is TRBV11-2 and J usage is TRBJ1-1; 7 bases match TRBD1. CDR3 amino acids: CASSARGYTEAFF. The DNA of the CDR3 is TGTGCCAGCAGCGCCAGGGGGTACACTGAAGCTTTCTTT.